A selection of T cell receptor beta chains follows, all from one sample in a study of blood T cells in healthy people across ages. TCRdb independently ran MiXCR on the 5' RACE reads; one entry per CDR3 protein. The table lists about 640,000 distinct CDR3 sequences, around 54% of them singletons, with around 37% in the top ten. The specimen was blood. These receptor sequences come from a man between 60 and 75 years old in good health. CDR3s include the opening cysteine and the closing phenylalanine or tryptophan. D genes are given only for firm matches. Rows give clone size only sometimes, using once, few, many, or a class for an expanded clone.

few	TRBV19	TRBJ2-6	-	CASSIGVSSGANVLTF	TGTGCCAGTAGTATCGGCGTAAGCTCTGGGGCCAACGTCCTGACTTTC
few	TRBV2	TRBJ2-2	-	CASSETNTGELFF	TGTGCCAGCAGTGAAACAAACACCGGGGAGCTGTTTTTT
-	TRBV25-1	TRBJ2-7	TRBD1	CVSRGQGYEQYF	TGTGTCAGCAGGGGACAGGGCTACGAGCAGTACTTC
few	TRBV7-2	TRBJ2-1	TRBD2	CASSPETSGDYNEQFF	TGTGCCAGCAGCCCAGAGACTAGCGGCGACTACAATGAGCAGTTCTTC
-	TRBV7-2	TRBJ2-4	TRBD1	CASSPGTGRRKNIQYF	TGTGCCAGCAGCCCAGGGACAGGGCGGCGCAAAAACATTCAGTACTTC
-	TRBV2	TRBJ2-5	TRBD2	CASSEDSGGAGETQYF	TGTGCCAGCAGTGAAGATAGCGGGGGGGCGGGTGAGACCCAGTACTTC
-	TRBV9	TRBJ2-7	TRBD1	CASSVADRGATYEQYF	TGTGCCAGCAGCGTAGCCGACAGGGGGGCCACCTACGAGCAGTACTTC
-	TRBV6-5	TRBJ1-2	TRBD1	CASSYGTGSNYGYTF	TGTGCCAGCAGTTACGGGACAGGGTCTAACTATGGCTACACCTTC
-	TRBV5-5	TRBJ2-1	-	CASSPTTSPFYNEQFF	TGTGCCAGCAGCCCTACCACTAGCCCCTTCTACAATGAGCAGTTCTTC
-	TRBV20-1	TRBJ2-5	TRBD2	CSARTAAGETQYF	TGCAGTGCTAGAACCGCAGCGGGGGAGACCCAGTACTTC
-	TRBV7-8	TRBJ1-2	-	CASSRDGRTYGYTF	TGTGCCAGCAGCCGGGACGGGCGGACCTATGGCTACACCTTC
once	TRBV6-1	TRBJ1-5	TRBD1	CASRDLQGNQPQHF	TGTGCCAGCAGAGACCTACAGGGGAATCAGCCCCAGCATTTT
-	TRBV5-5	TRBJ2-6	-	CASSLAGRVVSGANVLTF	TGTGCCAGCAGCTTGGCGGGCAGGGTGGTATCTGGGGCCAACGTCCTGACTTTC
many	TRBV9	TRBJ2-7	-	CASSVGVGSGRTLRDEQYF	TGTGCCAGCAGCGTAGGTGTTGGGTCGGGTAGGACATTGAGGGACGAGCAGTACTTC
-	TRBV5-1	TRBJ2-5	TRBD2	CASSFLGTSGAEGETQYF	TGCGCCAGCAGCTTCCTGGGGACTAGCGGCGCGGAAGGGGAGACCCAGTACTTC
-	TRBV6-1	TRBJ2-5	-	CASSVVIGAFETQYF	TGTGCCAGCAGTGTCGTAATCGGGGCGTTCGAGACCCAGTACTTC
once	TRBV2	TRBJ1-2	-	CASEVGGSSNYGYTF	TGTGCCAGCGAAGTGGGGGGCAGTTCGAACTATGGCTACACCTTC
-	TRBV2	TRBJ2-2	TRBD1	CASSEQGAGNTGELFF	TGTGCCAGCAGTGAACAGGGGGCTGGAAACACCGGGGAGCTGTTTTTT
-	TRBV29-1	TRBJ1-1	-	CSVEGESGAMNTEAFF	TGCAGCGTTGAAGGGGAATCTGGAGCTATGAACACTGAAGCTTTCTTT
-	TRBV20-1	TRBJ2-3	-	CSARDRAQREYF	TGCAGTGCTAGAGATAGGGCCCAGCGGGAGTATTTT
-	TRBV21-1	TRBJ2-4	-	CASADADSGAKNIQYF	TGTGCCAGCGCTGACGCCGATAGCGGGGCTAAAAACATTCAGTACTTC
-	TRBV24-1	TRBJ2-5	-	CATSDPGGVGKETQYF	TGTGCCACCAGTGATCCAGGCGGGGTAGGAAAAGAGACCCAGTACTTC
-	TRBV19	TRBJ1-5	-	CASHPRYRNQPQHF	TGTGCCAGCCACCCCAGATACCGCAATCAGCCCCAGCATTTT
-	TRBV5-1	TRBJ2-7	-	CASSLDWGYEQYF	TGCGCCAGCAGCTTGGACTGGGGCTACGAGCAGTACTTC
-	TRBV5-1	TRBJ2-7	-	CASSLDGTSPYEQYF	TGCGCCAGCAGCTTGGACGGGACCTCACCCTACGAGCAGTACTTC
-	TRBV10-3	TRBJ1-1	-	CAISVRQAATEAFF	TGTGCCATCAGTGTGCGGCAGGCGGCCACTGAAGCTTTCTTT
-	TRBV28	TRBJ1-1	TRBD1	CASSLSSVRTGWDTEAFF	TGTGCCAGCAGTTTATCCAGCGTCAGGACAGGCTGGGACACTGAAGCTTTCTTT
few	TRBV7-9	TRBJ1-2	TRBD1	CASSPSDRERHYGYTF	TGTGCCAGCAGCCCCTCGGACAGGGAGCGCCACTATGGCTACACCTTC